This T cell receptor beta chain appears in the sequencing data of a study of blood T cell repertoires in COVID-19. In the study overall: Sources were T cells, B-cell-depleted T cells, or PBMCs; the material itself was cDNA or gDNA.

Authors' processing steps: Amplification from reference gene primers served as the basis for estimated nucleated cell counts. TCRdb keeps only in-frame clones here, not all; method: immunoSEQ multiplex PCR. V and J calls and clone size follow that table, whereas D and trimming were derived from the DNA. The data contain approximately 240,000 clones, around four fifths of them singletons. This clone was counted between two and nine times. V was pared by 1 base and J by 4 bases, with 10 bases between. The CDR3 totals 14 residues. Germline V gives CDR1 KGHSH, CDR2 LQKENI. Sequenced material: peripheral blood. The clonotype originates from a woman between 40 and 50 years old with active or convalescent COVID-19. The chain couples TRBV18 to TRBJ1-1; weak D call: TRBD1 (6 bases). The CDR3 spells CASSPQQGATEAFF. The CDR3 DNA sequence: TGTGCCAGCTCACCACAACAGGGAGCCACTGAAGCTTTCTTT.